These 14 T cell receptor beta chains share one sample of origin, sequenced in a study of T cell changes during pregnancy in multiple sclerosis (dated 2019 in TCRdb). The receptor library was made with the immunoSEQ multiplex PCR assay. TCRdb provides this immuneACCESS table in a form limited to in-frame rearrangements. Some clones are lacking; in checked studies, under half of them reflect an unresolved V gene, and why the rest are absent is not known. Within this sample are tens of thousands of clones, with 93% of them counted one time only. The leading ten clones occupy 0.35% to 0.45% of the sample. The sample consisted of CD4+ T cells from peripheral blood mononuclear cells, taken before pregnancy. The receptors originated from a female donor with multiple sclerosis, enrolled in a pregnancy study.

The V gene is TRBV15, the J gene TRBJ2-1; 10 bases are shared with TRBD2. This CDR3 comprises 15 residues. V shed 5 bases, J shed 4 bases, and the junction held 5 bases outside the gene matches. Per the germline V gene, CDR1 is LNHNV and CDR2 is YYDKDF (reference sequence). CDR3 nucleotide sequence: TGTGCCACCAGCTCCCTAGCGGGAGCTTACAATGAGCAGTTCTTC. Protein product: CATSSLAGAYNEQFF.

The chain recombines TRBV6-5 with TRBJ2-5, with 8 positions matching TRBD1. The CDR3 consists of 14 residues. V shed 4 bases, J shed 4 bases, and the junction held 5 bases outside the gene matches. CDR1 and CDR2 (germline): MNHEY, SVGAGI. Here the CDR3 reads CASSSRTGRETQYF. The CDR3 bases are TGTGCCAGCAGTTCCCGGACAGGGAGAGAGACCCAGTACTTC.

This clone was detected only once. This rearrangement joins TRBV5-8 to TRBJ2-7; 12 nucleotides line up with TRBD2. The CDR3 consists of 16 residues. Germline lookup yields CDR1 SGHTS and CDR2 YDEGEE. After removal of 1 base from V and 6 bases from J, the junction contained 8 bases not matched to a gene. The CDR3 sequence: CASSLTRLAGVAEQYF. The CDR3 DNA follows: TGTGCCAGCAGCTTGACCCGACTAGCGGGAGTAGCCGAGCAGTACTTC.

The chain couples TRBV7-2 to TRBJ1-2; 10 nucleotides agree with TRBD1. Germline-derived CDR1 and CDR2 are SGHTA and FQGNSA. The junction had 9 bases not matched to a gene; V was cut back by 3 bases and J by 8 bases. CDR3 length: 15 residues. CDR3 sequence reads: CASSFSPDRGFGYTF. CDR3 DNA: TGTGCCAGCAGCTTTTCACCGGACAGGGGGTTCGGCTACACCTTC.

This clone was seen only once. J is TRBJ2-1 and V is TRBV5-4; 7 bases are a match to TRBD2. Trimming removed 1 base from V and 0 bases from J; junction bases left unmatched: 7. Germline CDR1 SGHNT, CDR2 YYREEE (reference sequence). CDR3 length: 17 amino acids. CDR3 in DNA: TGTGCCAGCAGCTTGCCCGGCGGGAGAGGCTCCTACAATGAGCAGTTCTTC. Its protein is CASSLPGGRGSYNEQFF.

V and J are TRBV18 and TRBJ2-1; tentatively, D is TRBD2 (7 bases). V was clipped by 1 base and J by 10 bases, with 14 bases between them. Looked up from germline, CDR1 is KGHSH and CDR2 is LQKENI. This CDR3 is 14 amino acids long. The CDR3 bases are TGTGCCAGCTCACCACAGTCGGGGGGCGGCGAGCAGTTCTTC. It encodes CASSPQSGGGEQFF.

The CDR3 nucleotides are TGTGCCTGGGTTAGCGGGAGGGCAAATGAGCAGTTCTTC. The encoded protein is CAWVSGRANEQFF. This sequence joins TRBV30 and TRBJ2-1, with 11 bases matching TRBD2. Germline CDR1 GTSNPN, CDR2 SVGIG (reference sequence). This CDR3 comprises 13 residues. V lost 5 bases to trimming and J lost 7 bases; unmatched junction nucleotides: 4.

The chain carries TRBV7-2 and TRBJ2-5, with TRBD1 as a possible D gene (6 bases). Germline CDR1 is SGHTA and CDR2 is FQGNSA. The CDR3 totals 14 residues. V lost 1 base, J lost 3 bases, and 9 bases lay in between. The CDR3 here is CASSLDRVEETQYF. The CDR3 nucleotides read TGTGCCAGCAGCTTAGACAGGGTCGAAGAGACCCAGTACTTC.

V is TRBV27 and J is TRBJ2-1; TRBD2 matches at 9 bases. Trimming cost V 3 bases and J 2 bases; bases outside gene matches: 5. The germline CDR1 and CDR2 sequences are MNHEY and SMNVEV (reference sequence). This CDR3 contains 16 residues. CDR3 nucleotides: TGTGCCAGCAGTTTGAGAGCGGGAGGCACCTACAATGAGCAGTTCTTC. Protein product: CASSLRAGGTYNEQFF.

The chain uses TRBV29-1 and TRBJ1-1, with D possibly matching TRBD1 (6 bases). Trimming cost V 6 bases and J 0 bases, with 11 bases left between them. Germline loops: CDR1 SQVTM, CDR2 ANQGSEA. There are 13 residues in the CDR3. The CDR3 loop reads CSVAGTMNTEAFF. The CDR3 region has the DNA TGCAGCGTGGCCGGGACAATGAACACTGAAGCTTTCTTT. Together with reference TRBV29-1 and TRBJ1-1, the CDR3 gives the full variable domain: SAVISQKPSRDICQRGTSLTIQCQVDSQVTMMFWYRQQPGQSLTLIATANQGSEATYESGFVIDKFPISRPNLTFSTLTVSNMSPEDSSIYLCSVAGTMNTEAFFGQGTRLTVV.

The chain couples TRBV18 to TRBJ2-5; tentative D call: TRBD1 (5 bases). Germline-derived CDR1 and CDR2 are KGHSH and LQKENI. The V gene lost 3 bases and the J gene lost 5 bases, with 13 bases spanning the gap. The CDR3 is made up of 14 amino acids. The CDR3 DNA sequence: TGTGCCAGCTCACCGCAGGGTATTCGGGAGACCCAGTACTTC. It specifies CASSPQGIRETQYF.

The rearrangement uses TRBV14 and TRBJ2-1; 12 bases map to TRBD2. The germline gives CDR1 SGHDN, CDR2 FVKESK. The CDR3 has 16 amino acids. J gave up 10 bases and V 1 base, and 8 bases lay outside the gene matches. CDR3 bases: TGTGCCAGCAGCCAAGGCCACCTAGCGGGAGGGGAAGAGCAGTTCTTC. Translation: CASSQGHLAGGEEQFF.

The rearrangement links TRBV6-5 to TRBJ1-5, with 10 positions matching TRBD1. CDR3 length equals 15 residues. Trimming cost V 5 bases and J 8 bases; bases outside gene matches: 9. Germline V gene data show CDR1 as MNHEY and CDR2 as SVGAGI. CDR3 residues: CASSMTGGREKPQHF. Written as DNA, the CDR3 is TGTGCCAGCAGTATGACAGGGGGCAGGGAAAAGCCCCAGCATTTT.

The chain carries TRBV27 and TRBJ2-3; TRBD2 agrees at 9 bases. Germline V lookup: CDR1 MNHEY, CDR2 SMNVEV (reference sequence). With 0 bases clipped from V and 5 bases from J, the junction kept 9 bases outside the gene matches. There are 17 residues in the CDR3. The CDR3 DNA reads TGTGCCAGCAGTTTATCGTTCAGCGGGAGGCCAAAAGATACGCAGTATTTT. Translating it yields CASSLSFSGRPKDTQYF.